This T cell receptor beta chain was obtained from a study of blood T cell repertoires in COVID-19. Trimming at V came to 5 bases and at J to 4 bases, leaving 10 bases not matched to a gene. CDR1 and CDR2 from the germline V gene are MNHEY and SMNVEV (reference sequence). The CDR3 extends over 16 amino acids. The table came from immunoSEQ multiplex PCR; TCRdb's copy has only in-frame clones and leaves some out. The sample shows 300,000 or so clones, more than 70% of them seen only once. The genes are TRBV27 and TRBJ1-1; 10 positions agree with TRBD1. Material for sequencing was peripheral blood. This TCR was sampled from a woman aged 25-40 years who had recovered from COVID-19. The CDR3 here is CASSPRQGARGTEAFF. CDR3 coding DNA: TGTGCCAGCAGTCCAAGACAGGGGGCGCGGGGCACTGAAGCTTTCTTT.